The 30 T cell receptor beta chains below all came from one sample that was sequenced in a study of blood T cell repertoires in COVID-19. Generated by immunoSEQ multiplex PCR, the TCRdb table keeps only in-frame clones and is missing some. The data contain about 260,000 clones, approximately 87% of them singletons. Sequenced input: peripheral blood. The receptors were sampled from a human donor in a cohort sampled during active COVID-19.

V gene TRBV6-5 combines with J gene TRBJ2-1; 15 bases are a match to TRBD2. CDR1 and CDR2 from the germline V gene are MNHEY and SVGAGI. This CDR3 comprises 15 residues. J gave up 14 bases and V 5 bases, and 10 bases lay outside the gene matches. DNA of the CDR3: TGTGCCAGCAGTCGGGGACTAGCGGGAGGAGGTGGGGAGTTCTTC. Translation gives CASSRGLAGGGGEFF.

The J gene is TRBJ1-2, the V gene TRBV5-1, with 7 bases lining up with TRBD1. V trimming: 1 base; J trimming: 4 bases; junction bases outside the gene matches: 7. There are 15 residues in the CDR3. The germline gives CDR1 SGHRS, CDR2 YFSETQ. The CDR3 nucleotides are TGCGCCAGCAGCTTGAGAGGGGGCGAAGGCTATGGCTACACCTTC. Amino acids: CASSLRGGEGYGYTF. Full variable domain (outside the CDR3, taken from reference TRBV5-1 and TRBJ1-2): KAGVTQTPRYLIKTRGQQVTLSCSPISGHRSVSWYQQTPGQGLQFLFEYFSETQRNKGNFPGRFSGRQFSNSRSEMNVSTLELGDSALYLCASSLRGGEGYGYTFGSGTRLTVV.

This clone was found once. The rearrangement uses TRBV15 and TRBJ2-5; D unclear. This CDR3 is built from 14 residues. The germline gives CDR1 LNHNV, CDR2 YYDKDF (reference sequence). V shed 5 bases and J shed 2 bases, with 12 bases lying between them. The CDR3 bases are TGTGCCACCAGCGGGTTCGGAGCACAAGAGACCCAGTACTTC. This gives the protein CATSGFGAQETQYF.

About this clone itself: Additional DNA sequences in this sample encode the identical CDR3. The rearrangement joins TRBV18 to TRBJ2-5; 9 bases line up with TRBD1. V shed 4 bases, J shed 2 bases, and the junction held 2 bases outside the gene matches. CDR3 length: 14 amino acids. Germline-derived CDR1 and CDR2 are KGHSH and LQKENI. The CDR3 region has the DNA TGTGCCAGCTCACTAGACAGGGGGCAAGAGACCCAGTACTTC. Its translation: CASSLDRGQETQYF.

As to this clone: The sample contains more than one DNA sequence encoding this CDR3. This chain uses TRBV5-1 with TRBJ1-1; 7 positions match TRBD1. The CDR3 is made up of 14 amino acids. J was trimmed by 5 bases and V by 0 bases; bases with no gene match: 4. The germline V gene encodes CDR1 SGHRS and CDR2 YFSETQ. The CDR3 protein is CASSLVPGQTEAFF. In DNA, the CDR3 is TGCGCCAGCAGCTTGGTTCCGGGACAGACTGAAGCTTTCTTT.

V usage is TRBV10-3 and J usage is TRBJ1-2, with a tentative D call TRBD1 (6 bases). CDR1 is ENHRY, CDR2 SYGVKD, per germline. The CDR3 sequence is 15 residues long. V lost 0 bases to trimming and J lost 8 bases, with 16 bases between them. CDR3 nucleotides: TGTGCCATCAGTGAGTCGACAGGAGGCTCGGGCGGCTACACCTTC. It codes for CAISESTGGSGGYTF.

This sequence joins TRBV9 and TRBJ2-2; the D is unclear. CDR1 and CDR2 (germline): SGDLS, YYNGEE. The CDR3 spans 13 residues. V dropped 4 bases and J dropped 5 bases, with 9 bases sitting between them. Here the CDR3 DNA reads TGTGCCAGCAGCCTGACTGTGACCGGGGAGCTGTTTTTT. Translated: CASSLTVTGELFF.

The chain couples TRBV10-2 to TRBJ2-7; D may be TRBD1 (5 bases). In germline, CDR1 is WSHSY, CDR2 SAAADI. Trimming pared 11 bases from V and 3 bases from J, leaving 17 bases between. The CDR3 loop spans 13 amino acids. The CDR3 DNA is TGCGCCGCAGCTGGTACAGGTGGCTACGAGCAGTACTTC. Residues: CAAAGTGGYEQYF.

This clone appeared many times. The genes are TRBV29-1 and TRBJ1-3; tentatively, D is TRBD1 (6 bases). Trimming left V 6 bases short and J 1 base short, with 13 bases between. Germline V CDR1 and CDR2: SQVTM, ANQGSEA. The CDR3 runs to 14 residues. The CDR3 is CSVRPGTSGNTIYF. The CDR3 DNA sequence: TGCAGCGTCCGGCCGGGGACATCTGGAAACACCATATATTTT. The full variable domain, with the rest looked up from reference TRBV29-1 and TRBJ1-3, is SAVISQKPSRDICQRGTSLTIQCQVDSQVTMMFWYRQQPGQSLTLIATANQGSEATYESGFVIDKFPISRPNLTFSTLTVSNMSPEDSSIYLCSVRPGTSGNTIYFGEGSWLTVV.

V is TRBV11-3 and J is TRBJ2-1; TRBD1 matches at 9 bases. The CDR3 sequence is 15 residues long. Germline trimming cut 4 bases from V and 10 bases from J; bases unmatched to any gene: 11. Germline lookup yields CDR1 SGHNT and CDR2 YENEEA. The CDR3 sequence: CASSSQGARGGEQFF. In DNA, the CDR3 is TGTGCCAGCAGCTCACAGGGGGCGAGGGGAGGAGAGCAGTTCTTC.

In this sample, this clone turned up once. V gene TRBV27 combines with J gene TRBJ2-6, with D uncertain. Germline CDR1 is MNHEY and CDR2 is SMNVEV (reference sequence). The CDR3 is 17 amino acids. Trimming left V 1 base short and J 3 bases short, with 13 bases between. CDR3 sequence: CASSLFTRMDGANVLTF. The CDR3 DNA sequence: TGTGCCAGCAGTTTATTCACCAGGATGGATGGGGCCAACGTCCTGACTTTC.

The chain joins TRBV7-3 to TRBJ1-1, with 7 bases matching TRBD1. The junction had 10 bases not matched to a gene; V was cut back by 5 bases and J by 10 bases. CDR1 is SGHTA and CDR2 is FQGTGA in the germline V gene. The length of the CDR3 is 13 residues. CDR3 in amino acids: CASSNRQGSGAFF. As DNA, the CDR3 is TGTGCCAGCAGCAATAGACAGGGCTCTGGAGCTTTCTTT.

The V and J genes are TRBV10-1 and TRBJ2-2; weak D call: TRBD2 (6 bases). Germline CDR1 reads WNHNN; CDR2 reads SYGVQD (reference sequence). Trimming pared 2 bases from V and 4 bases from J, leaving 11 bases between. CDR3 size: 15 residues. The CDR3 spells CASSETGGPTGELFF. The CDR3 nucleotides read TGCGCCAGCAGTGAGACCGGGGGACCCACCGGGGAGCTGTTTTTT.

This clone has a single count. This sequence joins TRBV6-4 and TRBJ2-3; possibly TRBD1 for D (6 bases). The V and J ends lost 5 bases and 3 bases respectively, with 18 bases between them. Germline assignment: CDR1 MRHNA and CDR2 SNTAGT. The CDR3 loop spans 16 amino acids. CDR3 in amino acids: CASSPEQGFGTDTQYF. CDR3 coding DNA: TGTGCCAGCAGTCCTGAACAGGGTTTTGGTACAGATACGCAGTATTTT.

This clone was counted once. The chain is built from TRBV19 and TRBJ2-3; 8 bases line up with TRBD2. CDR3 length: 16 residues. CDR1 is LNHDA, CDR2 SQIVND, per germline (reference sequence). Germline trimming cut 4 bases from V and 0 bases from J; bases unmatched to any gene: 6. The CDR3 here is CASSTRLAYSTDTQYF. The CDR3 nucleotides are TGTGCCAGTAGTACCCGACTAGCGTATAGCACAGATACGCAGTATTTT.

The V call is TRBV28, the J call TRBJ1-2, with D tentatively TRBD1 (5 bases). Per the germline V gene, CDR1 is MDHEN and CDR2 is SYDVKM. V was pared by 5 bases and J by 3 bases, with 13 bases between. The CDR3 has 14 residues. This CDR3 reads CASSPPQGYYGYTF. As DNA, the CDR3 is TGTGCCAGCAGTCCGCCCCAGGGTTACTATGGCTACACCTTC.

The chain employs TRBV28 and TRBJ2-5; D unresolved. The V gene lost 3 bases and the J gene lost 5 bases, with 16 bases spanning the gap. Per germline, CDR1 MDHEN and CDR2 SYDVKM. The CDR3 has 15 residues. This CDR3 reads CASSFGEHGAETQYF. The CDR3 DNA follows: TGTGCCAGCAGTTTTGGCGAACATGGAGCGGAGACCCAGTACTTC.

V usage is TRBV18 and J usage is TRBJ2-2, with TRBD1 identical over 7 bases. The CDR3 loop spans 17 amino acids. V gave up 3 bases and J gave up 3 bases; unmatched junction bases: 10. Germline V lookup: CDR1 KGHSH, CDR2 LQKENI. As DNA, the CDR3 is TGTGCCAGCTCACCGAAGACAGGGTATGATGACACCGGGGAGCTGTTTTTT. Translated, it gives CASSPKTGYDDTGELFF. The complete variable domain, with remaining parts taken from reference TRBV18 and TRBJ2-2, reads NAGVMQNPRHLVRRRGQEARLRCSPMKGHSHVYWYRQLPEEGLKFMVYLQKENIIDESGMPKERFSAEFPKEGPSILRIQQVVRGDSAAYFCASSPKTGYDDTGELFFGEGSRLTVL.

The chain is built from TRBV5-1 and TRBJ2-7; 8 bases align to TRBD2. The CDR3 is 16 residues long. Germline trimming cut 4 bases from V and 0 bases from J; bases unmatched to any gene: 9. CDR1 and CDR2 (germline): SGHRS, YFSETQ. The CDR3 reads CASSTGGLAVSYEQYF. The CDR3 DNA reads TGCGCCAGCAGCACGGGGGGGCTAGCGGTCTCCTACGAGCAGTACTTC.

This chain uses TRBV6-5 with TRBJ1-2; possibly TRBD1 for D (6 bases). The V and J ends lost 4 bases and 0 bases respectively, with 12 bases between them. The CDR3 consists of 15 residues. The germline V gene has CDR1 MNHEY and CDR2 SVGAGI. CDR3 residues: CASSLSGQPNYGYTF. DNA of the CDR3: TGTGCCAGCAGTTTATCGGGACAACCTAACTATGGCTACACCTTC.

This clone showed up just a few times. The rearrangement links TRBV11-2 to TRBJ2-1; 7 bases align to TRBD2. With V trimmed by 2 bases and J by 6 bases, 13 bases remained unmatched. Germline CDR1 and CDR2: SGHAT and FQNNGV. The CDR3 is made up of 17 amino acids. The CDR3 nucleotides read TGTGCCAGCAGCTTAAATTTCGGGGCTAGCGGTACCAATGAGCAGTTCTTC. As protein: CASSLNFGASGTNEQFF.

The rearrangement joins TRBV6-1 to TRBJ2-1; 8 bases line up with TRBD1. Germline loops: CDR1 MNHNS, CDR2 SASEGT. Losses at the gene ends were 3 bases for V and 1 base for J; bases not matched to a gene: 5. This CDR3 has 16 amino acids. The CDR3 DNA reads as TGTGCCAGCAGTGACCCAGGGGGCTGGTCCTACAATGAGCAGTTCTTC. Its protein is CASSDPGGWSYNEQFF.

J is TRBJ2-7 and V is TRBV15, with 7 bases aligning to TRBD2. In germline, CDR1 is LNHNV, CDR2 YYDKDF (reference sequence). The ends lost 1 base at V and 4 bases at J; junction bases unmatched: 10. The CDR3 consists of 16 residues. The CDR3 loop is CATSRVGAGILYEQYF. As DNA, the CDR3 is TGTGCCACCAGCAGAGTCGGAGCGGGAATCCTGTACGAGCAGTACTTC.

V usage is TRBV11-2 and J usage is TRBJ2-1; 9 bases map to TRBD2. The V segment lost 6 bases and the J segment 6 bases; nucleotides outside the gene matches: 12. This CDR3 has 16 amino acids. The germline gives CDR1 SGHAT, CDR2 FQNNGV. DNA of the CDR3: TGTGCCAGCAGGTTAATAGCGGGAGTCACTGGCAATGAGCAGTTCTTC. This codes for CASRLIAGVTGNEQFF. Complete variable domain (other parts from reference TRBV11-2 and TRBJ2-1): EAGVAQSPRYKIIEKRQSVAFWCNPISGHATLYWYQQILGQGPKLLIQFQNNGVVDDSQLPKDRFSAERLKGVDSTLKIQPAKLEDSAVYLCASRLIAGVTGNEQFFGPGTRLTVL.

This rearrangement joins TRBV5-1 to TRBJ2-3; 10 bases are a match to TRBD2. V shed 2 bases and J 3 bases; nucleotides not matched to a gene: 6. Germline CDR1 and CDR2: SGHRS and YFSETQ. The CDR3 has 16 amino acids. For the CDR3, the DNA is TGCGCCAGCAGCTTACCGAAGACTAGCGGGACAGATACGCAGTATTTT. Protein product: CASSLPKTSGTDTQYF.

The chain employs TRBV27 and TRBJ2-1; TRBD2 might be the D (6 bases). The CDR3 runs to 13 residues. Trimming removed 3 bases from V and 6 bases from J, with 9 bases in between. The germline V gene encodes CDR1 MNHEY and CDR2 SMNVEV (reference sequence). In DNA, the CDR3 is TGTGCCAGCAGTTTCCGGAGGGTCAATGAGCAGTTCTTC. Protein sequence: CASSFRRVNEQFF.

The chain combines TRBV11-2 with TRBJ2-6, with 9 bases aligning to TRBD1. Unmatched junction bases numbered 4, after V lost 5 bases and J lost 2 bases. The CDR3 spans 16 residues. The V gene's germline CDR1 is SGHAT and CDR2 FQNNGV. This chain's CDR3 is CASSPRTGAGANVLTF. Here the CDR3 DNA reads TGTGCCAGCAGCCCCAGGACAGGGGCTGGGGCCAACGTCCTGACTTTC.

The chain couples TRBV7-2 to TRBJ2-5; tentative D call: TRBD2 (6 bases). Trimming shortened V by 1 base and J by 7 bases, and 22 bases separated the two germline ends. Germline V gene sequence: CDR1 SGHTA, CDR2 FQGNSA. This CDR3 region has 17 residues. This chain's CDR3 is CASSLGVLRTTEGTQYF. The CDR3, as DNA: TGTGCCAGCAGCTTAGGGGTTTTACGGACAACGGAGGGGACCCAGTACTTC.

This sequence joins TRBV3-1 (or the pseudogene TRBV3-2) and TRBJ2-5, with TRBD2 matching over 13 bases. CDR1 is LGHDT, CDR2 YNNKEL, per germline (reference sequence). The CDR3 has 21 amino acids. Trimming removed 0 bases from V and 6 bases from J; junction bases left unmatched: 19. This chain's CDR3 is CASSQEWVTGWTSGSRQTQYF. The CDR3 DNA reads as TGTGCCAGCAGCCAAGAGTGGGTCACCGGTTGGACTAGCGGGAGTAGGCAGACCCAGTACTTC.

This clone was found once. The rearrangement links TRBV4-1 to TRBJ2-1; 11 bases align to TRBD2. This CDR3 comprises 15 residues. CDR1 MGHRA and CDR2 YSYEKL come from the germline V gene. Losses at the gene ends were 2 bases for V and 10 bases for J; bases not matched to a gene: 7. The chain's CDR3 is CASSQLAGGPKEQFF. The DNA of the CDR3 is TGCGCCAGCAGCCAACTAGCGGGAGGCCCGAAAGAGCAGTTCTTC.